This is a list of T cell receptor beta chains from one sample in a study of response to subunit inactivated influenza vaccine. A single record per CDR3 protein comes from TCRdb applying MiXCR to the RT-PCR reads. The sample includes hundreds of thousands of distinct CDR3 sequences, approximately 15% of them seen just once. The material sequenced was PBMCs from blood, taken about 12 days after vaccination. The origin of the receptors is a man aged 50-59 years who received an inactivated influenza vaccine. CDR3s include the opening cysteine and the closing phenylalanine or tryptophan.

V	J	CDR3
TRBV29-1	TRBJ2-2	CSAADRVGGTGELFF
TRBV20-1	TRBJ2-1	CSARPFRQGAYNEQFF
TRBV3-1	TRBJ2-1	CASRSGLAEQFF
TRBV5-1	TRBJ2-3	CASSLPLAGGVGDTQYF
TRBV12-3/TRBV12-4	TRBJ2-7	CASSLGSWEQYF
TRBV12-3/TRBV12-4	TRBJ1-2	CASSAVGGYGYTF
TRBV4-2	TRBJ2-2	CASSQDRAGGNTGELFF
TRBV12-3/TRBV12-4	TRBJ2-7	CASREAGVGYEQYF
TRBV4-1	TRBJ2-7	CASSQEGTGTYEQYF
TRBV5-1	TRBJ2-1	CASSPGPGSYNEQFF
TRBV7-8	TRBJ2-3	CASSLVRTGGSTQYF
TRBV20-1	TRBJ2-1	CSARHKSGRNEQFF
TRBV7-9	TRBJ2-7	CASSKTGTLSYEQYF
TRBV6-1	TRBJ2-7	CASRGWRTVGYEQYF
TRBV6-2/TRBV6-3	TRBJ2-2	CASSYRVAGGPGELFF
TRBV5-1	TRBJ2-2	CASSSGTLAGVTGELFF
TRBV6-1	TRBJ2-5	CASSLRDALGETQYF
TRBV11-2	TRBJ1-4	CASSLDLFNEKLFF
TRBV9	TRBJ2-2	CASSPKGVNTGELFF
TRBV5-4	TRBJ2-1	CASSGGQPLSYNEQFF
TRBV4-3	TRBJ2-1	CASSQDGTSGSDEQFF
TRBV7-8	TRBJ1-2	CASSLENFYGYTF
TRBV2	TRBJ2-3	CASTEEGTSTDTQYF
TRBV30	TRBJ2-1	CAWRDKARGYNEQFF
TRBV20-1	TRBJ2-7	CSARPLAGGSYEQYF
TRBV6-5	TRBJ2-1	CASSTEVAGGGSEQFF
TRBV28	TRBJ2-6	CASSSPFIGGSPGANVLTF